The sequence of this TCR beta chain was determined in a study of T-cell memory formation after mild COVID-19. V was pared by 5 bases and J by 0 bases, with 10 bases between. The CDR3 consists of 15 residues. The germline V gene has CDR1 SGHNT and CDR2 YENEEA. TCRdb re-called the 5' RACE reads through MiXCR, storing one row per CDR3 protein. Altogether a few hundred thousand distinct CDR3 sequences are present, 7.5% to 10% being singletons, with the ten largest covering 22%. The chain is built from TRBV11-3 and TRBJ2-2, with TRBD1 as a possible D gene (5 bases). The sequence was collected from a young man who had mild COVID-19 (a few samples of this study predate the infection). Cell type and time point are not known. What was sequenced was PBMCs or a T cell subset sorted from them (not recorded which). The CDR3 region is CASSEGHPNTGELFF. The CDR3, as DNA: TGTGCCAGCAGCGAAGGACACCCGAACACCGGGGAGCTGTTTTTT.